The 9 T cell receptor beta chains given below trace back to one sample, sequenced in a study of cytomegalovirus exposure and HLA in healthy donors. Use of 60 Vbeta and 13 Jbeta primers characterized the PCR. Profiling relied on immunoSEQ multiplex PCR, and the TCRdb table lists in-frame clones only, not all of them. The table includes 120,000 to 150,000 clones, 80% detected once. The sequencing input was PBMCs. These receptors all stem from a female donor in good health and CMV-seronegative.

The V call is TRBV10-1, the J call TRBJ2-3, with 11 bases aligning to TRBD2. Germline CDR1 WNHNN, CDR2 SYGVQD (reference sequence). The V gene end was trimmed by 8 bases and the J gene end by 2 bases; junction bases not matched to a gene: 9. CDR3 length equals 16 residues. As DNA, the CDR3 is TGCGCCAGCGGCTCTAGCGGGAGGACCTACACAGATACGCAGTATTTT. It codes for CASGSSGRTYTDTQYF.

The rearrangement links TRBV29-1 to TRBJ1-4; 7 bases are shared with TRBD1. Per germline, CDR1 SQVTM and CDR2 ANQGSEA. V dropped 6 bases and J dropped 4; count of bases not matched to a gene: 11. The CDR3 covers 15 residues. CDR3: CSVTDNRGSNEKLFF. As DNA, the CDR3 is TGCAGCGTGACCGATAACAGGGGAAGTAATGAAAAACTGTTTTTT.

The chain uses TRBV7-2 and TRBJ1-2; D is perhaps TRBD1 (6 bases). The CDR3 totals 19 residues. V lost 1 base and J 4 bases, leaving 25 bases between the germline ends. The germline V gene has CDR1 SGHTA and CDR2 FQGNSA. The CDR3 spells CASSLGQLYTGHLFYGYTF. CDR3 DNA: TGTGCCAGCAGCTTAGGGCAGTTGTATACGGGACACCTTTTCTATGGCTACACCTTC.

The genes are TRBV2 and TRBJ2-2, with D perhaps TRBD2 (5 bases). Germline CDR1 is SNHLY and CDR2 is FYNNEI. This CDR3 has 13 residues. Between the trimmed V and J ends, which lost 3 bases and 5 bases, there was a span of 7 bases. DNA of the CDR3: TGTGCCAGCAGTGACCGAGGGACCGGGGAGCTGTTTTTT. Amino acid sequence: CASSDRGTGELFF.

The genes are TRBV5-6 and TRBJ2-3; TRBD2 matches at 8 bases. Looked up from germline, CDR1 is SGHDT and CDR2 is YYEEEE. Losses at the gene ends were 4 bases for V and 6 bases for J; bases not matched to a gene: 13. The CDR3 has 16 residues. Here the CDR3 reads CASSPPRAGEMDTQYF. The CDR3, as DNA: TGTGCCAGCAGCCCCCCCAGAGCGGGAGAGATGGATACGCAGTATTTT.

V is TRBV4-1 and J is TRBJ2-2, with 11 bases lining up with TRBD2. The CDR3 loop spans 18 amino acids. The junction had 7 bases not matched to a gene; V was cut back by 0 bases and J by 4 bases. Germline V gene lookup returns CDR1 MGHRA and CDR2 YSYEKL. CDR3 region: CASSQDPTLAGGTGELFF. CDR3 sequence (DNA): TGCGCCAGCAGCCAAGATCCCACTCTAGCGGGAGGCACCGGGGAGCTGTTTTTT.

CDR3 sequence (DNA): TGCAGCGTGGCCGGGACTAGCGGGATCACAGATACGCAGTATTTT. It encodes CSVAGTSGITDTQYF. V is TRBV29-1 and J is TRBJ2-3, with 13 bases aligning to TRBD2. Per the germline V gene, CDR1 is SQVTM and CDR2 is ANQGSEA. Trimming cost V 6 bases and J 2 bases; bases outside gene matches: 5. This CDR3 is built from 15 residues.

Written as DNA, the CDR3 is TGTGCCACCAGCGGGGGGGGGTCCGACTATGGCTACACCTTC. It encodes CATSGGGSDYGYTF. The chain links TRBV15 to TRBJ1-2, with D maybe TRBD1 (5 bases). Looked up from germline, CDR1 is LNHNV and CDR2 is YYDKDF (reference sequence). Between the trimmed V and J ends, which lost 5 bases and 3 bases, there was a span of 13 bases. The CDR3 is 14 amino acids.

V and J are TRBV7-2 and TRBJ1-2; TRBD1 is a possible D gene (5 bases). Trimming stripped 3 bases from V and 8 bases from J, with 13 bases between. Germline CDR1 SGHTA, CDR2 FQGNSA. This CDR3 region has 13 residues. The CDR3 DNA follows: TGTGCCAGCAGCTTTACAGGAGTACAAGGCTACACCTTC. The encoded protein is CASSFTGVQGYTF.